Shown below are 28 T cell receptor beta chains from a single sample sequenced in a study of cytomegalovirus exposure and HLA in healthy donors. Primers for the PCR totalled 60 Vbeta and 13 Jbeta. Profiling relied on immunoSEQ multiplex PCR, and the TCRdb table lists in-frame clones only, not all of them. The table includes some 180,000 clones, roughly 77% detected once. Sequencing was done on a sample of PBMCs. These receptors were obtained from a woman aged 25 to 45 in good health and CMV-seropositive.

This clone showed up just a few times. J is TRBJ2-7 and V is TRBV4-1; tentatively, D is TRBD1 (5 bases). The germline V and J ends were trimmed by 3 bases and 8 bases, with 11 bases remaining between them. The CDR3 is 12 amino acids. Per the germline V gene, CDR1 is MGHRA and CDR2 is YSYEKL. This chain's CDR3 is CASSHPREQQYF. In DNA, the CDR3 is TGCGCCAGCAGCCACCCCAGGGAACAGCAGTACTTC.

The chain joins TRBV28 to TRBJ1-5; 9 bases are shared with TRBD1. Germline loops: CDR1 MDHEN, CDR2 SYDVKM. CDR3 length: 17 residues. The junction had 10 bases not matched to a gene; V was cut back by 5 bases and J by 2 bases. CDR3 residues: CASSTPGQGTGNQPQHF. In DNA form, the CDR3 reads TGTGCCAGCAGTACCCCGGGACAGGGCACCGGCAATCAGCCCCAGCATTTT. Full variable domain (missing parts from reference TRBV28 and TRBJ1-5): DVKVTQSSRYLVKRTGEKVFLECVQDMDHENMFWYRQDPGLGLRLIYFSYDVKMKEKGDIPEGYSVSREKKERFSLILESASTNQTSMYLCASSTPGQGTGNQPQHFGDGTRLSIL.

This chain joins TRBV4-1 and TRBJ2-7; 11 nucleotides line up with TRBD1. Germline CDR1 is MGHRA and CDR2 is YSYEKL. The CDR3 sequence is 17 residues long. With V trimmed by 0 bases and J by 5 bases, 9 bases remained unmatched. CDR3 protein: CASSQDKSGQGGDEQYF. CDR3 nucleotide sequence: TGCGCCAGCAGCCAAGATAAGTCGGGACAGGGGGGCGACGAGCAGTACTTC.

V usage is TRBV28 and J usage is TRBJ2-1; 11 bases agree with TRBD2. The germline V gene has CDR1 MDHEN and CDR2 SYDVKM. With V trimmed by 2 bases and J by 7 bases, 4 bases remained unmatched. CDR3 length: 15 residues. CDR3 loop: CASSLLAGGDNEQFF. For the CDR3, the DNA is TGTGCCAGCAGTTTACTAGCGGGGGGCGATAATGAGCAGTTCTTC.

The chain uses TRBV28 and TRBJ1-2; a possible D gene is TRBD1 (5 bases). The germline V and J ends were trimmed by 3 bases and 5 bases, with 13 bases remaining between them. In germline, CDR1 is MDHEN, CDR2 SYDVKM. The CDR3 contains 14 residues. CDR3 DNA sequence: TGTGCCAGCAGTTTCAGGGTAACATCTTATGGCTACACCTTC. Translating gives CASSFRVTSYGYTF.

On this clone: Other DNA variants within this sample encode the same CDR3. V usage is TRBV27 and J usage is TRBJ1-6; 11 bases agree with TRBD1. Trimming at V came to 2 bases and at J to 7 bases, leaving 1 base not matched to a gene. The V gene's germline CDR1 is MNHEY and CDR2 SMNVEV (reference sequence). This CDR3 has 15 amino acids. CDR3 nucleotide sequence: TGTGCCAGCAGTTTACGGGACAGGGGGAATTCACCCCTCCACTTT. It encodes CASSLRDRGNSPLHF.

A single count supports this clone. The chain links TRBV19 to TRBJ1-4; D not certain. Between the trimmed V and J ends, which lost 3 bases and 3 bases, there was a span of 5 bases. CDR1 is LNHDA and CDR2 is SQIVND in the germline V gene (reference sequence). This CDR3 comprises 13 residues. The CDR3 is CASSMRANEKLFF. The CDR3 DNA sequence: TGTGCCAGTAGTATGAGGGCTAATGAAAAACTGTTTTTT.

The V and J genes are TRBV13 and TRBJ1-4, with a weak D call TRBD1 (6 bases). The CDR3 has 17 amino acids. Germline assignment: CDR1 PRHDT and CDR2 FYEKMQ (reference sequence). Trimming stripped 1 base from V and 5 bases from J, with 17 bases between. The CDR3 DNA reads as TGTGCCAGCAGCTTAGAGGGGGTTCAGGAGAAAAATGAAAAACTGTTTTTT. Its protein product is CASSLEGVQEKNEKLFF.

The chain is built from TRBV5-1 and TRBJ2-5; no definite D call. Per the germline V gene, CDR1 is SGHRS and CDR2 is YFSETQ. Trimming stripped 2 bases from V and 4 bases from J, with 9 bases between. The CDR3 extends over 13 amino acids. The CDR3 DNA sequence: TGCGCCAGCAGCTTTGGCTTCCCAGAGACCCAGTACTTC. Translation gives CASSFGFPETQYF.

The J gene is TRBJ1-6, the V gene TRBV7-9; 7 bases match TRBD1. V gave up 4 bases and J gave up 7 bases; unmatched junction bases: 16. CDR3 size: 18 residues. Germline CDR1 is SEHNR and CDR2 is FQNEAQ (reference sequence). The CDR3 loop reads CASSSDAPGQAKNSPLHF. Written as DNA, the CDR3 is TGTGCCAGCAGCTCAGATGCCCCTGGACAGGCGAAGAATTCACCCCTCCACTTT.

J is TRBJ2-1 and V is TRBV9, with a weak D call TRBD2 (6 bases). Germline CDR1 reads SGDLS; CDR2 reads YYNGEE. This CDR3 region has 15 residues. Trimming removed 3 bases from V and 4 bases from J, with 14 bases in between. The CDR3 is CASSAPGTGYNEQFF. CDR3 bases: TGTGCCAGCAGCGCCCCCGGGACTGGGTACAATGAGCAGTTCTTC.

Details on this clone: An end of the junction does not agree with germline; a read error may underlie this. This rearrangement joins TRBV7-9 to TRBJ2-1; 8 bases line up with TRBD2. Looked up from germline, CDR1 is SEHNR and CDR2 is FQNEAQ (reference sequence). This CDR3 spans 16 amino acids. The CDR3 DNA reads as TGTTCCAGCAGCTTGGGAGGGCGGGGGGTGTACAATGAGCAGTTCTTC. Protein product: CSSSLGGRGVYNEQFF.

This rearrangement joins TRBV28 to TRBJ2-5, with 8 bases that match TRBD2. The CDR3 is 14 residues long. Germline V gene data show CDR1 as MDHEN and CDR2 as SYDVKM. With V trimmed by 3 bases and J by 4 bases, 4 bases remained unmatched. CDR3 in amino acids: CASSFRRGVETQYF. As DNA, the CDR3 is TGTGCCAGCAGTTTCAGGCGGGGGGTAGAGACCCAGTACTTC.

This rearrangement joins TRBV7-2 to TRBJ2-3; TRBD2 agrees at 9 bases. Germline loops: CDR1 SGHTA, CDR2 FQGNSA. The CDR3 has 14 amino acids. Trimming at V came to 6 bases and at J to 5 bases, leaving 6 bases not matched to a gene. CDR3 DNA: TGTGCCAGCAGACAGACTAGCGGACGAGATACGCAGTATTTT. Amino acids: CASRQTSGRDTQYF.

J is TRBJ2-7 and V is TRBV28; TRBD1 might be the D (5 bases). Trimming cost V 7 bases and J 3 bases, with 10 bases left between them. This CDR3 is built from 12 residues. Germline V lookup: CDR1 MDHEN, CDR2 SYDVKM. The CDR3 loop is CASKGNSYEQYF. The CDR3 coding sequence is TGTGCCAGCAAGGGGAACAGCTACGAGCAGTACTTC.

This chain links TRBV7-2 with TRBJ1-5; TRBD1 might be the D (5 bases). The CDR3 is made up of 13 amino acids. Germline V gene lookup returns CDR1 SGHTA and CDR2 FQGNSA. Deletions cut 7 bases from V and 5 bases from J, with 12 bases between. The CDR3 sequence is CASTVQGYQPQHF. In DNA, the CDR3 is TGTGCCAGCACCGTCCAGGGTTATCAGCCCCAGCATTTT. The full variable domain, rest sourced from reference TRBV7-2 and TRBJ1-5, is GAGVSQSPSNKVTEKGKDVELRCDPISGHTALYWYRQSLGQGLEFLIYFQGNSAPDKSGLPSDRFSAERTGGSVSTLTIQRTQQEDSAVYLCASTVQGYQPQHFGDGTRLSIL.

This clone occurred a few times. The V gene is TRBV19, the J gene TRBJ1-1; the match to TRBD1 covers 8 bases. This CDR3 comprises 14 residues. V gave up 3 bases and J gave up 5 bases; unmatched junction bases: 5. Germline lookup yields CDR1 LNHDA and CDR2 SQIVND (reference sequence). DNA of the CDR3: TGTGCCAGTAGTATCCAGGGGGCCGGGACTGAAGCTTTCTTT. This codes for CASSIQGAGTEAFF.

This sequence joins TRBV4-1 and TRBJ2-5; D is perhaps TRBD2 (7 bases). Germline V gene lookup returns CDR1 MGHRA and CDR2 YSYEKL. This CDR3 spans 17 amino acids. V gave up 2 bases and J gave up 2 bases, with 18 bases separating them. CDR3 region: CASSQPGRGKAQETQYF. Written as DNA, the CDR3 is TGCGCCAGCAGCCAACCTGGGAGGGGGAAAGCTCAAGAGACCCAGTACTTC.

The chain couples TRBV11-3 to TRBJ2-1; TRBD2 matches 8 bases. CDR1 is SGHNT and CDR2 is YENEEA in the germline V gene. The CDR3 runs to 14 residues. V was clipped by 5 bases and J by 8 bases; unmatched bases: 8. The CDR3 here is CASSPGRARDEQFF. The CDR3 DNA reads as TGTGCCAGCAGCCCCGGGAGGGCGAGAGATGAGCAGTTCTTC.

This clone was observed a few times. The chain carries TRBV9 and TRBJ2-7; D possibly corresponds to TRBD2 (5 bases). This CDR3 region has 14 residues. V shed 0 bases and J shed 4 bases, with 11 bases lying between them. Germline values: CDR1 SGDLS, CDR2 YYNGEE. CDR3 residues: CASSVGGFDYEQYF. The CDR3 nucleotides read TGTGCCAGCAGCGTAGGCGGGTTCGATTACGAGCAGTACTTC.

A note on this clone: One end of the junction fails to match germline, which may point to a read error. The V call is TRBV6-1, the J call TRBJ2-6; possibly TRBD1 for D (5 bases). The CDR3 has 15 amino acids. Looked up from germline, CDR1 is MNHNS and CDR2 is SASEGT. CDR3 DNA sequence: TGTGCCAGCCTAGAGACCGCTTCTGGGGCCAACGGCCTGACTTTC. Translated: CASLETASGANGLTF.

The gene calls are TRBV18 and TRBJ2-5, with TRBD2 as a possible D gene (5 bases). The DNA end lines up better with TRBJ2-7; the J call may be wrong. Per germline, CDR1 KGHSH and CDR2 LQKENI. The CDR3 runs to 13 residues. The CDR3 region is CASSPNGVGEQYF. As DNA, the CDR3 is TGTGCCAGCTCACCTAACGGGGTAGGCGAGCAGTACTTC.

This chain uses TRBV5-1 with TRBJ2-5, with D possibly matching TRBD1 (6 bases). V lost 0 bases and J lost 4, with 19 bases in between. Germline V gene lookup returns CDR1 SGHRS and CDR2 YFSETQ. The CDR3 covers 17 residues. In DNA form, the CDR3 reads TGCGCCAGCAGCTTGGCCGGTGGGTATGGCAGGGGAGAGACCCAGTACTTC. Amino acid sequence: CASSLAGGYGRGETQYF.

The chain employs TRBV11-3 and TRBJ2-5, with D hard to call. TRBJ2-7 matches the DNA end more closely, so the J call is doubtful. Germline V gene sequence: CDR1 SGHNT, CDR2 YENEEA. The CDR3 is 13 amino acids. The DNA for the CDR3 is TGTGCCAGCAGCTTAGTGATGGTGGGCGAGCAGTACTTC. It yields the protein CASSLVMVGEQYF.

The chain employs TRBV7-2 and TRBJ2-2, with D tentatively TRBD1 (5 bases). V was pared by 1 base and J by 4 bases, with 10 bases between. Germline V CDR1 and CDR2: SGHTA, FQGNSA. The CDR3 is 15 amino acids. CDR3 amino acids: CASSLVVGPTGELFF. CDR3 nucleotide sequence: TGTGCCAGCAGCTTAGTGGTGGGGCCCACCGGGGAGCTGTTTTTT.

This chain connects TRBV2 to TRBJ2-7; TRBD1 matches at 9 bases. The CDR3 covers 16 residues. V gave up 5 bases and J gave up 2 bases; unmatched junction bases: 10. Germline V gene lookup returns CDR1 SNHLY and CDR2 FYNNEI. The CDR3 region has the DNA TGTGCCAGCAGTAAACTTAACCGGGACAGGGCCTACGAGCAGTACTTC. Its translation: CASSKLNRDRAYEQYF.

This clone was observed a handful of times. The V call is TRBV10-2, the J call TRBJ1-5; D not resolved. Trimming left V 7 bases short and J 1 base short, with 11 bases between. Germline V gives CDR1 WSHSY, CDR2 SAAADI. This CDR3 region has 14 residues. The CDR3 spells CASNSGSSNQPQHF. CDR3 DNA: TGCGCCAGCAATTCAGGATCAAGCAATCAGCCCCAGCATTTT.

J is TRBJ2-1 and V is TRBV7-9; no clear D gene. Trimming cost V 7 bases and J 6 bases, with 7 bases left between them. CDR1 is SEHNR and CDR2 is FQNEAQ in the germline V gene (reference sequence). The CDR3 length is 11 residues. CDR3 region: CASTEANEQFF. CDR3 nucleotides: TGTGCCAGCACCGAGGCCAATGAGCAGTTCTTC.